These T cell receptor beta chains were read from a single sample in a study of cytomegalovirus exposure and HLA in healthy donors. Data came from immunoSEQ multiplex PCR; TCRdb stores just in-frame clones and leaves some out. The table records around 63,000 clones, around 80% of them present only once. Material for sequencing was PBMCs. These receptors were obtained from a man aged 40-49 years in good health and CMV-seronegative. The CDR3 runs from the conserved cysteine through the conserved F or W. Fields, in order: clone size, D gene, V gene, J gene, CDR3 protein, CDR3 DNA. D genes are given only for firm matches. Clone size is not always given. Where it is, it says once, few, many or a class for expanded clones.

clone_size: .; d_call: .; v_call: TRBV7-9; j_call: TRBJ1-2; cdr3_aa: CASSLAHRDGYTF; cdr3_nt: TGTGCCAGCAGCTTAGCGCACAGGGATGGCTACACCTTC
clone_size: .; d_call: TRBD1; v_call: TRBV7-9; j_call: TRBJ1-2; cdr3_aa: CASSPRRDREDGYTF; cdr3_nt: TGTGCCAGCAGCCCCAGAAGGGACAGGGAAGACGGCTACACCTTC
clone_size: once; d_call: .; v_call: TRBV19; j_call: TRBJ2-2; cdr3_aa: CASSNHGANTGELFF; cdr3_nt: TGTGCCAGTAGTAACCACGGGGCGAACACCGGGGAGCTGTTTTTT
clone_size: .; d_call: TRBD1; v_call: TRBV10-3; j_call: TRBJ2-2; cdr3_aa: CAISESPGTGVNTGELFF; cdr3_nt: TGTGCCATCAGTGAGTCACCGGGGACAGGGGTTAACACCGGGGAGCTGTTTTTT
clone_size: .; d_call: .; v_call: TRBV13; j_call: TRBJ2-6; cdr3_aa: CASSRRLGSGANVLTF; cdr3_nt: TGTGCCAGCAGCAGAAGACTAGGCTCTGGGGCCAACGTCCTGACTTTC
clone_size: .; d_call: TRBD1; v_call: TRBV6-1; j_call: TRBJ1-6; cdr3_aa: CASSIDRVSPLHF; cdr3_nt: TGTGCCAGCAGTATCGACAGGGTTTCACCCCTCCACTTT
clone_size: .; d_call: .; v_call: TRBV19; j_call: TRBJ2-3; cdr3_aa: CASTGVQGTDTQYF; cdr3_nt: TGTGCCAGTACCGGGGTGCAGGGCACAGATACGCAGTATTTT
clone_size: .; d_call: .; v_call: TRBV28; j_call: TRBJ2-2; cdr3_aa: CASSLTRRGKTGELFF; cdr3_nt: TGTGCCAGCAGTCTCACCCGAAGGGGGAAAACCGGGGAGCTGTTTTTT
clone_size: .; d_call: .; v_call: TRBV4-1; j_call: TRBJ2-1; cdr3_aa: CASSFRETYNEQFF; cdr3_nt: TGTGCCAGCAGCTTCCGGGAGACCTACAATGAGCAGTTCTTC
clone_size: .; d_call: .; v_call: TRBV6-1; j_call: TRBJ2-7; cdr3_aa: CASAEWGGYEQYF; cdr3_nt: TGTGCCAGCGCCGAATGGGGAGGATACGAGCAGTACTTC
clone_size: once; d_call: .; v_call: TRBV29-1; j_call: TRBJ2-7; cdr3_aa: CSVQVGGAEQYF; cdr3_nt: TGCAGCGTTCAAGTAGGGGGAGCCGAGCAGTACTTC
clone_size: .; d_call: TRBD2; v_call: TRBV7-2; j_call: TRBJ2-7; cdr3_aa: CASSSSGSESYEQYF; cdr3_nt: TGTGCCAGCAGCTCCAGCGGGAGTGAATCCTACGAGCAGTACTTC
clone_size: .; d_call: TRBD1; v_call: TRBV5-8; j_call: TRBJ1-1; cdr3_aa: CASIAMDRRNTEAFF; cdr3_nt: TGTGCCAGCATCGCAATGGACAGGAGGAACACTGAAGCTTTCTTT
clone_size: .; d_call: .; v_call: TRBV5-1; j_call: TRBJ2-3; cdr3_aa: CASSGGSSTDTQYF; cdr3_nt: TGCGCCAGCAGCGGCGGATCTAGCACAGATACGCAGTATTTT
clone_size: .; d_call: .; v_call: TRBV6-5; j_call: TRBJ1-5; cdr3_aa: CASSRTVTNQPQHF; cdr3_nt: TGTGCCAGCAGTAGGACAGTGACGAATCAGCCCCAGCATTTT
clone_size: .; d_call: TRBD1; v_call: TRBV28; j_call: TRBJ1-3; cdr3_aa: CASSYGTGLSGNTIYF; cdr3_nt: TGTGCCAGCAGTTACGGGACAGGGCTCTCTGGAAACACCATATATTTT
clone_size: .; d_call: .; v_call: TRBV11-2; j_call: TRBJ2-3; cdr3_aa: CASSLEYRVADTQYF; cdr3_nt: TGTGCCAGCAGCTTAGAATACAGGGTCGCAGATACGCAGTATTTT
clone_size: .; d_call: .; v_call: TRBV6-5; j_call: TRBJ1-5; cdr3_aa: CAREAKHSNQPQHF; cdr3_nt: TGTGCCAGAGAGGCAAAACATAGCAATCAGCCCCAGCATTTT
clone_size: .; d_call: .; v_call: TRBV7-9; j_call: TRBJ2-7; cdr3_aa: CASSWVGGYEQYF; cdr3_nt: TGTGCCAGCAGCTGGGTAGGGGGCTACGAGCAGTACTTC
clone_size: .; d_call: .; v_call: TRBV11-2; j_call: TRBJ2-7; cdr3_aa: CASSRLRTTVSEQYF; cdr3_nt: TGTGCCAGCAGCCGCCTAAGGACTACGGTCTCCGAGCAGTACTTC
clone_size: .; d_call: TRBD1; v_call: TRBV18; j_call: TRBJ2-3; cdr3_aa: CASSPGTGTFTDTQYF; cdr3_nt: TGTGCCAGCTCACCCGGGACAGGGACTTTCACAGATACGCAGTATTTT
clone_size: .; d_call: .; v_call: TRBV4-2; j_call: TRBJ2-1; cdr3_aa: CASSLMGGQGAYNEQFF; cdr3_nt: TGTGCCAGCAGCCTCATGGGGGGCCAGGGGGCCTACAATGAGCAGTTCTTC
clone_size: .; d_call: .; v_call: TRBV5-1; j_call: TRBJ1-3; cdr3_aa: CASSDGGSGNTIYF; cdr3_nt: TGCGCCAGCAGCGACGGCGGCTCTGGAAACACCATATATTTT
clone_size: few; d_call: TRBD1; v_call: TRBV5-4; j_call: TRBJ1-4; cdr3_aa: CASSSGQGWEKLFF; cdr3_nt: TGTGCCAGCAGCTCTGGACAGGGCTGGGAAAAACTGTTTTTT
clone_size: .; d_call: TRBD1; v_call: TRBV7-2; j_call: TRBJ2-7; cdr3_aa: CASSSGGTGAYEQYF; cdr3_nt: TGTGCCAGCAGCTCTGGGGGGACAGGGGCCTACGAGCAGTACTTC
clone_size: .; d_call: .; v_call: TRBV5-6; j_call: TRBJ2-5; cdr3_aa: CASSLFPDQETQYF; cdr3_nt: TGTGCCAGCAGCTTGTTTCCCGACCAAGAGACCCAGTACTTC
clone_size: .; d_call: .; v_call: TRBV19; j_call: TRBJ1-2; cdr3_aa: CASSIDPLAQNGYTF; cdr3_nt: TGTGCCAGTAGTATAGATCCCCTGGCTCAAAACGGCTACACCTTC
clone_size: .; d_call: TRBD2; v_call: TRBV6-1; j_call: TRBJ2-5; cdr3_aa: CASSEALRTSGRGETQYF; cdr3_nt: TGTGCCAGCAGTGAAGCGCTTCGGACTAGCGGGAGGGGAGAGACCCAGTACTTC
clone_size: .; d_call: .; v_call: TRBV9; j_call: TRBJ1-1; cdr3_aa: CASSEPAGPGDTEAFF; cdr3_nt: TGTGCCAGCAGCGAGCCCGCGGGCCCGGGGGACACTGAAGCTTTCTTT
clone_size: few; d_call: .; v_call: TRBV2; j_call: TRBJ1-4; cdr3_aa: CASSIQGTNEKLFF; cdr3_nt: TGTGCCAGCAGTATACAGGGTACTAATGAAAAACTGTTTTTT
clone_size: .; d_call: .; v_call: TRBV18; j_call: TRBJ1-1; cdr3_aa: CASSIGNTEAFF; cdr3_nt: TGTGCCAGCTCAATCGGGAACACTGAAGCTTTCTTT
clone_size: .; d_call: .; v_call: TRBV6-5; j_call: TRBJ2-2; cdr3_aa: CASSSRLRGSAGELFF; cdr3_nt: TGTGCCAGCAGTTCGCGTCTCAGGGGATCGGCCGGGGAGCTGTTTTTT
clone_size: .; d_call: .; v_call: TRBV6-5; j_call: TRBJ1-6; cdr3_aa: CASRQVVRNNSPLHF; cdr3_nt: TGTGCCAGCAGACAGGTAGTAAGGAATAATTCACCCCTCCACTTT
clone_size: .; d_call: TRBD2; v_call: TRBV10-2; j_call: TRBJ2-2; cdr3_aa: CAGRSGRDTGELFF; cdr3_nt: TGCGCCGGACGTAGCGGGAGAGACACCGGGGAGCTGTTTTTT
clone_size: once; d_call: .; v_call: TRBV6-1; j_call: TRBJ1-6; cdr3_aa: CASSEAQANSPLHF; cdr3_nt: TGTGCCAGCAGTGAAGCGCAGGCTAATTCACCCCTCCACTTT